This TCR beta chain was recovered during a study of regulatory T cells in long-lasting Graves disease. The trim removed 2 bases at V and 8 bases at J, leaving 3 bases unmatched. CDR1 and CDR2 (germline): MNHEY, SMNVEV (reference sequence). There are 16 residues in the CDR3. General study points: The work looked only at peripheral blood and did not look at thyroid tissue. With persistent disease, TRBV28, TRBJ1-2 and TRBJ2-5 were the favored segments.

This clonotype has a count of ten or more. Its antigen is currently unknown. According to the study, TCR beta libraries were built with iRepertoire HTBI primers and CDR3-region Arm-PCR. TCRdb used MiXCR to reprocess the multiplex PCR reads, holding one entry per CDR3 protein. Altogether about 470,000 distinct CDR3 sequences are present, around 20% being singletons, with the ten largest covering approximately 7.8%. As for time point: persistent/refractory GD, antithyroid drugs over 5 years with positive TRAb. From RNA extracted from PBMCs, the TCR library was made. Collection of peripheral blood (approximately 9 milliliters) was done using EDTA tubes.

The TCR sequence derives from a female donor with Graves disease. V is TRBV27 and J is TRBJ2-1, with TRBD2 identical over 16 bases. Sequencing was performed on peripheral blood mononuclear cells (PBMCs), taken when the disease was refractory, from a patient treated with antithyroid drugs. Here the CDR3 reads CASSLGTSGRGDEQFF. The CDR3 nucleotides are TGTGCCAGCAGTTTAGGGACTAGCGGGAGGGGGGATGAGCAGTTCTTC.